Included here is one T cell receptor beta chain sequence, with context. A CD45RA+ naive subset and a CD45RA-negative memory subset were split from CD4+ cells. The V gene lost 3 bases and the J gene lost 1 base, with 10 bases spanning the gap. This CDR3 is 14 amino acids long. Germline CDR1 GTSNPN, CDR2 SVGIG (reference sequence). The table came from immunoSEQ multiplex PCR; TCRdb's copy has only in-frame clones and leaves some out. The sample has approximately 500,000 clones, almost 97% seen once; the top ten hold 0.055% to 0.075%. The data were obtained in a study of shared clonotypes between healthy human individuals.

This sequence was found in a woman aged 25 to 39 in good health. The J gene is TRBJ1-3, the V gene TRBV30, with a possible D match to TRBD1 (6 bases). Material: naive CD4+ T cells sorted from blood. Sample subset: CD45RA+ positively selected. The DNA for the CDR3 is TGTGCCTGGAGCAGAAGGGGGTCTGGAAACACCATATATTTT. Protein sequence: CAWSRRGSGNTIYF.